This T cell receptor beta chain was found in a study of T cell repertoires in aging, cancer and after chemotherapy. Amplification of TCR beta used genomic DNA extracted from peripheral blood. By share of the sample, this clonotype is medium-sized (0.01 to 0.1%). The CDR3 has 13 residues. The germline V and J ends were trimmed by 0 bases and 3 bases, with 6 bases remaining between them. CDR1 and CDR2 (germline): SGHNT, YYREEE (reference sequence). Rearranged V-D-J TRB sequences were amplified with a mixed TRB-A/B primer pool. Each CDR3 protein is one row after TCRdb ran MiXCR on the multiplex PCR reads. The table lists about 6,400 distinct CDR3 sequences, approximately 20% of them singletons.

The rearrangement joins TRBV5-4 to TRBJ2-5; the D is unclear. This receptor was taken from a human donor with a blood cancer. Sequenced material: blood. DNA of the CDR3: TGTGCCAGCAGCTTGGTCAGCGAAGAGACCCAGTACTTC. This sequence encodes CASSLVSEETQYF.